This T cell receptor (beta chain) was obtained from a study of shared clonotypes between healthy human individuals. Study results and limitations: Clonotype sharing among donors likely depends on sequencing depth.

About this clone itself: No antigen is known for it.

The CDR3 length is 13 residues. Germline V gives CDR1 MGHRA, CDR2 YSYEKL. J lost 6 bases, V lost 6 bases, and 6 bases had no gene match. Method: immunoSEQ multiplex PCR; TCRdb's copy keeps in-frame clones and lacks some. The sample records millions of clones, around nine tenths being singletons. Specimen: naive CD4+ T cells sorted from blood. Subset specified: CD45RA+ positively selected. The rearrangement uses TRBV4-1 and TRBJ1-2; TRBD1 matches at 8 bases. The receptor was derived from a young man in good health. The CDR3 loop reads CASSRTGLNGYTF. CDR3 nucleotide sequence: TGCGCCAGCAGTCGGACAGGGCTAAATGGCTACACCTTC.